The clone carrying this TCR beta chain was counted between two and nine times. Its matching antigen is unknown. This entry is derived from a study of beta chain features in type 1 diabetes. Overall study results and limits: The naive, central memory and Treg TCRB repertoires showed an apparent similarity that was greater among patients than among healthy donors. Insertion counts at VDJ junctions were lower in type 1 diabetes patients, who also showed more deletions there.

Trimming at V came to 2 bases and at J to 10 bases, leaving 13 bases not matched to a gene. Germline V gene sequence: CDR1 SGHNT, CDR2 YYREEE (reference sequence). The length of the CDR3 is 15 residues. Expressed TCRB transcripts were sequenced, since all the RNA that had been isolated was reverse transcribed. The table came from immunoSEQ multiplex PCR; TCRdb's copy has only in-frame clones and leaves some out. The sample contains about 360,000 clones, roughly 13% of which appear only once. V gene TRBV5-4 combines with J gene TRBJ2-3; 7 nucleotides line up with TRBD2. This TCR came from a young man in good health. Specimen: naive CD4+ T cells from blood. CDR3 region: CASSLRSGEVGSQYF. For the CDR3, the DNA is TGTGCCAGCAGCTTACGAAGCGGGGAAGTCGGTTCGCAGTATTTT.